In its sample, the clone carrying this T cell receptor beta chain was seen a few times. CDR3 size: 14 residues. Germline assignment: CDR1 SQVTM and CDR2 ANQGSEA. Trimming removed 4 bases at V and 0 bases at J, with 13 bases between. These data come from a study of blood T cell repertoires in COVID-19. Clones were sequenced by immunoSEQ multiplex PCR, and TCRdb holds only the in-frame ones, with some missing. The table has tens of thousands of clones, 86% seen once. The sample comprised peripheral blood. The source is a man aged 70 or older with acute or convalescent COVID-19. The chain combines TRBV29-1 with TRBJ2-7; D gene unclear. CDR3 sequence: CSVVLVLSSYEQYF. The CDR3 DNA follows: TGCAGCGTTGTGCTGGTCCTTAGCTCCTACGAGCAGTACTTC.